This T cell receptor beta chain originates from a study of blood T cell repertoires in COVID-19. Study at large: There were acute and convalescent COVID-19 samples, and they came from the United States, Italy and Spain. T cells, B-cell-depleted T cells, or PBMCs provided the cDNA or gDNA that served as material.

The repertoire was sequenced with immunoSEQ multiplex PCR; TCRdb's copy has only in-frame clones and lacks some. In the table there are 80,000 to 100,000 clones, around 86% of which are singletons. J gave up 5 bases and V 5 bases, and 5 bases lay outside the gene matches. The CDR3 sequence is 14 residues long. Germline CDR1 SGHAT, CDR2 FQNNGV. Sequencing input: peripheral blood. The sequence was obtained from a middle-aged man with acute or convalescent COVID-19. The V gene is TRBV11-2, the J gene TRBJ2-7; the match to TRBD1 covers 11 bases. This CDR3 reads CASSAGQGDNEQYF. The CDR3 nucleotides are TGTGCCAGCAGCGCGGGACAGGGGGATAACGAGCAGTACTTC. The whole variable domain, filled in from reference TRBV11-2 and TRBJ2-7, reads EAGVAQSPRYKIIEKRQSVAFWCNPISGHATLYWYQQILGQGPKLLIQFQNNGVVDDSQLPKDRFSAERLKGVDSTLKIQPAKLEDSAVYLCASSAGQGDNEQYFGPGTRLTVT.